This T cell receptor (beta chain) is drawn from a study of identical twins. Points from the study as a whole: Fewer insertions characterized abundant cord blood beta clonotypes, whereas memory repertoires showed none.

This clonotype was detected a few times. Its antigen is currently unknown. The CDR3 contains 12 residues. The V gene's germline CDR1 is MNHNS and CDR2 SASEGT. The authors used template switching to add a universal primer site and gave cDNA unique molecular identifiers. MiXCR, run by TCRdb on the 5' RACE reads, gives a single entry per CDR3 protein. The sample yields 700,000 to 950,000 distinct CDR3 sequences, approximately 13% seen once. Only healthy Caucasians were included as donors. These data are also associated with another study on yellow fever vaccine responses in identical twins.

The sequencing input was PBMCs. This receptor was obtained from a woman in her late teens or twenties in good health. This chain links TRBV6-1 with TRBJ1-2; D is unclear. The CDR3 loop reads CAIVPESYGYTF. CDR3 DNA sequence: TGTGCAATAGTTCCAGAAAGCTATGGCTACACCTTC.